The clone carrying this T cell receptor (beta chain) came up many times. This sample is drawn from a study of T cells in Graves' hyperthyroidism and ophthalmopathy. Turning to the study itself: Prior to any treatment, at the point of initial diagnosis, peripheral blood was collected.

Trimming took 1 base from V and 7 from J, leaving 8 bases between them. The CDR3 sequence is 12 residues long. CDR1 is GTSNPN and CDR2 is SVGIG in the germline V gene (reference sequence). Researchers took RNA transcripts and amplified the TCR beta CDR3 regions from them. First-round RT-PCR with HTBI primers amplified the TCR CDR3 region. MiXCR, applied by TCRdb to the multiplex PCR reads, yields one record per CDR3 protein. This sample has approximately 400,000 distinct CDR3 sequences, with about a sixth found just once. This receptor was taken from a young woman with Graves' hyperthyroidism. Material: blood. The J gene is TRBJ2-1, the V gene TRBV30; unclear D gene. The CDR3 sequence: CAWSDHWNEQFF. The CDR3, as DNA: TGTGCCTGGAGTGATCATTGGAATGAGCAGTTCTTC.